This entry concerns a single TCR beta chain. This CDR3 contains 16 residues. Trimming took off 0 bases at V and 2 bases at J, with 8 bases between the two ends. Per germline, CDR1 LGHNA and CDR2 YSLEER. The data stem from a study of long-term antiretroviral therapy in people with HIV. The authors ran the immunoSEQ assay, v3.0, at survey level. Produced via immunoSEQ multiplex PCR; TCRdb's table is partial and in-frame only. The data show 30,000 or so clones, 65% to 80% seen once. The TCR originated in a man aged 45-65 years with HIV. The sequencing used unsorted PBMCs, collected 3 years after starting antiretroviral therapy. The J gene is TRBJ1-6, the V gene TRBV4-3; D unresolved. The DNA for the CDR3 is TGCGCCAGCAGCCAAGATGGGGTGGCCTATAATTCACCCCTCCACTTT. Its protein is CASSQDGVAYNSPLHF.